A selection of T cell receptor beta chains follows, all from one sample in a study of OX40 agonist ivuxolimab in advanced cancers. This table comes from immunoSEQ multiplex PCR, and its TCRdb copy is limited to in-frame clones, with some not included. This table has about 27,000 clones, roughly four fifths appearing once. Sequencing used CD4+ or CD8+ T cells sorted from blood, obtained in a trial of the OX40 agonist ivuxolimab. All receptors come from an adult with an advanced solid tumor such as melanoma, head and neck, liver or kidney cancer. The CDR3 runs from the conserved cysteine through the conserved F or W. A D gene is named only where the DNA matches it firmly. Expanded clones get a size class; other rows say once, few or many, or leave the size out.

CASSLGGASNQPQHF | TGTGCCAGCAGTCTGGGGGGGGCTAGCAATCAGCCCCAGCATTTT | NA | TRBV9 | NA | TRBJ1-5
CASSVAASGTDTQYF | TGTGCCAGCAGCGTAGCCGCTAGCGGCACAGATACGCAGTATTTT | NA | TRBV9 | NA | TRBJ2-3
CSVEAPPGNEQYF | TGCAGCGTTGAAGCCCCCCCGGGGAACGAGCAGTACTTC | NA | TRBV29-1 | NA | TRBJ2-7
CATSRGREVGSSYNEQFF | TGTGCCACCAGCAGAGGAAGGGAAGTCGGGAGCTCCTACAATGAGCAGTTCTTC | few | TRBV15 | NA | TRBJ2-1
CSALTRGEQYF | TGCAGTGCTCTGACTAGGGGCGAGCAGTACTTC | NA | TRBV20-1 | NA | TRBJ2-7
CASSLGLPDGNEQFF | TGTGCCAGCAGCTTAGGGCTCCCGGACGGAAATGAGCAGTTCTTC | NA | TRBV7-3 | NA | TRBJ2-1
CASSDGTESTDTQYF | TGCGCCAGCAGTGACGGGACAGAGAGCACAGATACGCAGTATTTT | NA | TRBV10-2 | TRBD1 | TRBJ2-3
CASSFRGGDNEQFF | TGTGCCAGCAGTTTTAGGGGAGGGGACAATGAGCAGTTCTTC | NA | TRBV7-9 | TRBD2 | TRBJ2-1
CASSQTTGSTDTQYF | TGCGCCAGCAGTCAAACTACAGGGAGCACAGATACGCAGTATTTT | NA | TRBV4-1 | NA | TRBJ2-3
CASSGRGGSIYGYTF | TGTGCCAGCAGTGGGCGAGGGGGGAGTATCTATGGCTACACCTTC | NA | TRBV2 | NA | TRBJ1-2
CASSQTSGSFNEQFF | TGTGCCAGCAGCCAGACTAGCGGGAGCTTCAATGAGCAGTTCTTC | NA | TRBV9 | TRBD2 | TRBJ2-1
CASSFVDRGLEKLFF | TGTGCCAGCAGTTTTGTGGACAGGGGGCTTGAAAAACTGTTTTTT | NA | TRBV28 | TRBD1 | TRBJ1-4
CASSLGFGRDTEAFF | TGTGCCAGCAGCTTGGGGTTTGGACGGGACACTGAAGCTTTCTTT | NA | TRBV5-4 | NA | TRBJ1-1
CASSADLRGNTIYF | TGTGCCAGCAGCGCCGACCTGCGGGGAAACACCATATATTTT | NA | TRBV7-8 | NA | TRBJ1-3
CASSAGQGATYGYTF | TGTGCCAGCAGCGCCGGACAGGGGGCTACCTATGGCTACACCTTC | NA | TRBV9 | TRBD1 | TRBJ1-2
CASSLVGTNTEAFF | TGTGCCAGCAGCTTAGTAGGCACGAACACTGAAGCTTTCTTT | NA | TRBV7-9 | NA | TRBJ1-1
CASSFDQPQHF | TGTGCCAGCAGTTTTGATCAGCCCCAGCATTTT | NA | TRBV27 | NA | TRBJ1-5
CASSAPGPNTEAFF | TGTGCCAGCAGTGCCCCGGGACCGAACACTGAAGCTTTCTTT | NA | TRBV25-1 | NA | TRBJ1-1
CASSLGSGSRYEQYF | TGTGCCAGCAGCTTGGGTAGCGGGAGTAGATACGAGCAGTACTTC | NA | TRBV7-3 | TRBD2 | TRBJ2-7
CASSPEGAEYGYTF | TGTGCCAGCAGCCCAGAAGGGGCGGAATATGGCTACACCTTC | few | TRBV4-2 | NA | TRBJ1-2
CASSFGTGGGEQYF | TGTGCCAGCAGTTTTGGGACAGGGGGAGGCGAGCAGTACTTC | NA | TRBV27 | TRBD1 | TRBJ2-7
CASRETGGRYEQYF | TGTGCCAGCAGGGAGACAGGGGGTCGTTACGAGCAGTACTTC | NA | TRBV5-5 | TRBD1 | TRBJ2-7
CASSGDNIRRGETQYF | TGTGCCAGCAGTGGGGATAATATTCGGCGGGGGGAGACCCAGTACTTC | NA | TRBV6-4 | TRBD2 | TRBJ2-5
CASSTSGFSEYGYTF | TGTGCCAGCAGCACTTCGGGCTTCTCGGAGTATGGCTACACCTTC | NA | TRBV7-9 | NA | TRBJ1-2
CASKPRDYHYEQYF | TGTGCCAGTAAACCCCGGGACTACCACTACGAGCAGTACTTC | NA | TRBV19 | TRBD2 | TRBJ2-7
CASSYRNYYGYTF | TGTGCCAGCAGCTATCGCAATTACTATGGCTACACCTTC | once | TRBV7-9 | NA | TRBJ1-2
CASSQENWPGELFF | TGTGCCAGCAGCCAAGAAAATTGGCCCGGGGAGCTGTTTTTT | NA | TRBV14 | NA | TRBJ2-2
CASSEVLAGGETQYF | TGTGCCAGCAGTGAAGTTCTAGCGGGAGGAGAGACCCAGTACTTC | NA | TRBV2 | TRBD2 | TRBJ2-5
CASSLDRGRGRLDTQYF | TGTGCCAGCAGCTTAGATCGAGGCAGGGGGCGCTTAGATACGCAGTATTTT | few | TRBV11-2 | TRBD1 | TRBJ2-3
CASSVHGDSFNYGYTF | TGTGCCAGCAGCGTCCACGGGGACAGTTTTAACTATGGCTACACCTTC | NA | TRBV16 | TRBD1 | TRBJ1-2
CASSLQGRLAGYNEQFF | TGTGCCAGCAGCTTGCAGGGGAGGCTAGCGGGATACAATGAGCAGTTCTTC | NA | TRBV5-4 | TRBD2 | TRBJ2-1
CASSFGGGTDTQYF | TGTGCCAGCAGCTTTGGGGGAGGAACAGATACGCAGTATTTT | NA | TRBV11-2 | NA | TRBJ2-3
CASSQYIGGNTEAFF | TGCGCCAGCAGCCAATATATAGGGGGGAACACTGAAGCTTTCTTT | NA | TRBV4-1 | NA | TRBJ1-1
CASSEGEDYEQYF | TGTGCCAGCAGTGAAGGGGAGGACTACGAGCAGTACTTC | once | TRBV6-1 | NA | TRBJ2-7
CASSGQDDQETQYF | TGTGCCAGCAGTGGACAGGACGACCAAGAGACCCAGTACTTC | NA | TRBV28 | TRBD1 | TRBJ2-5
CASSLDSTDTQYF | TGTGCCAGCAGTTTGGACAGCACAGATACGCAGTATTTT | NA | TRBV28 | NA | TRBJ2-3
CATQGYSNQPQHF | TGCGCCACCCAGGGGTATAGCAATCAGCCCCAGCATTTT | NA | TRBV10-2 | NA | TRBJ1-5
CASSLAGPGGYEQYF | TGCGCCAGCAGCTTGGCCGGGCCAGGGGGCTACGAGCAGTACTTC | NA | TRBV5-1 | TRBD1 | TRBJ2-7
CASSFWTDNTGELFF | TGCGCCAGCAGCTTCTGGACGGATAACACCGGGGAGCTGTTTTTT | NA | TRBV5-1 | NA | TRBJ2-2
CASSGETREGTGELFF | TGTGCCAGCAGTGGAGAGACAAGGGAGGGAACCGGGGAGCTGTTTTTT | NA | TRBV6-1 | TRBD2 | TRBJ2-2